The 12 T cell receptor beta chains listed next were all sequenced from one sample in a study of T cell repertoires in cytomegalovirus infection. TCRdb ran MiXCR on the reads and lists one entry per CDR3 protein. The data show 380,000 or so distinct CDR3 sequences, about 35% seen once. Their antigens remain unidentified. The specimen comprised cultured PBMCs, sampled from culture after CMV antigen stimulation. All receptors come from a human donor in good health (CMV status not recorded). Some clones in this sample may be carry-over from other donors' samples.

This clonotype was seen a handful of times. The chain combines TRBV7-2 with TRBJ1-1, with D tentatively TRBD1 (6 bases). Germline V CDR1 and CDR2: SGHTA, FQGNSA. The ends were cut back, 2 bases at V and 7 bases at J, with 8 bases in the middle. The CDR3 is 12 amino acids. CDR3 in amino acids: CASSLQGNEAFF. The CDR3 nucleotides read TGTGCCAGCAGCTTACAGGGGAATGAAGCTTTCTTT.

The CDR3 DNA reads TGTGCCAGCAGCTTAGCTGGAGGAGGGTCCTACAATGAGCAGTTCTTC. It translates to CASSLAGGGSYNEQFF. The rearrangement joins TRBV7-6 to TRBJ2-1; D is perhaps TRBD2 (6 bases). V lost 0 bases and J 1 base, leaving 10 bases between the germline ends. The CDR3 spans 16 residues. CDR1 is SGHVS, CDR2 FNYEAQ, per germline.

The chain has TRBV4-3 and TRBJ2-3; TRBD2 aligns across 8 bases. This CDR3 is built from 15 residues. J lost 8 bases, V lost 0 bases, and 7 bases had no gene match. Looked up from germline, CDR1 is LGHNA and CDR2 is YSLEER. DNA for the CDR3: TGCGCCAGCAGCCAAGAAGGGCGGGAGGAGGTTACGCAGTATTTT. Its translation: CASSQEGREEVTQYF.

V and J are TRBV5-6 and TRBJ1-5; D is ambiguous. Germline V gene lookup returns CDR1 SGHDT and CDR2 YYEEEE. The CDR3 sequence is 16 residues long. V was shortened by 0 bases and J by 1 base, with 11 bases between the two germline ends. The CDR3 bases are TGTGCCAGCAGCTTGGGAGCGGGGAGGAGCAATCAGCCCCAGCATTTT. Encoded protein: CASSLGAGRSNQPQHF.

Only a few counts were recorded for this clonotype. The chain has TRBV7-9 and TRBJ1-2; D is undetermined. CDR1 and CDR2 from the germline V gene are SEHNR and FQNEAQ (reference sequence). This CDR3 has 12 amino acids. V was pared by 2 bases and J by 7 bases, with 8 bases between. This CDR3 reads CASSLSEGGYTF. The CDR3 DNA sequence: TGTGCCAGCAGCTTAAGCGAGGGTGGCTACACCTTC.

CDR3 in amino acids: CASSLDPGTGDEQYV. CDR3 bases: TGTGCCAGCAGCTTAGACCCCGGGACAGGAGACGAGCAGTACGTC. V usage is TRBV5-4 and J usage is TRBJ2-7, with 8 nucleotides matching TRBD1. The CDR3 is 15 amino acids. Germline V gene sequence: CDR1 SGHNT, CDR2 YYREEE (reference sequence). V gave up 2 bases and J gave up 5 bases; unmatched junction bases: 9.

As DNA, the CDR3 is TGTGCCAGCAGTTTATCTGCGGGTTACAGCAATCAGCCCCAGCATTTT. As protein: CASSLSAGYSNQPQHF. The gene calls are TRBV27 and TRBJ1-5; D not resolved. The CDR3 is 16 amino acids. The V end lost 0 bases, the J end lost 1 base, and 10 bases lay between the germline ends. Per germline, CDR1 MNHEY and CDR2 SMNVEV (reference sequence).

As regards this clonotype: This may be a read error: a much more frequent sequence differs by one nucleotide. The chain is built from TRBV7-2 and TRBJ2-1; the D is unclear. CDR3 length: 10 residues. From germline, CDR1 is SGHTA and CDR2 FQGNSA. V was trimmed by 11 bases and J by 6 bases, leaving 8 bases between them. CDR3 loop: CASALNEQFF. The CDR3 DNA sequence: TGTGCCTCGGCGCTCAATGAGCAGTTCTTC.

The gene calls are TRBV27 and TRBJ1-5; D is perhaps TRBD1 (5 bases). CDR1 is MNHEY and CDR2 is SMNVEV in the germline V gene (reference sequence). Trimming shortened V by 5 bases and J by 0 bases, and 14 bases separated the two germline ends. The CDR3 is made up of 16 amino acids. The CDR3 coding sequence is TGTGCCAGCAGTCTAGCGGGACCCTATAGCAATCAGCCCCAGCATTTT. The encoded protein is CASSLAGPYSNQPQHF.

The chain links TRBV27 to TRBJ2-5, with 8 bases identical to TRBD2. Losses at the gene ends were 6 bases for V and 4 bases for J; bases not matched to a gene: 10. This CDR3 is 15 amino acids long. Germline V gene lookup returns CDR1 MNHEY and CDR2 SMNVEV (reference sequence). CDR3 amino acids: CASSTSLAGGETQYF. The CDR3 DNA follows: TGTGCCAGCAGCACTTCCCTAGCGGGCGGAGAGACCCAGTACTTC.

In this sample, this clonotype turned up a few times. V and J are TRBV10-3 and TRBJ2-2, with D hard to call. CDR1 is ENHRY and CDR2 is SYGVKD in the germline V gene. The V end lost 3 bases, the J end lost 3 bases, and 11 bases lay between the germline ends. CDR3 length: 15 amino acids. The CDR3 region has the DNA TGTGCCATCAGTGATAAGGGCCGGGACACCGGGGAGCTGTTTTTT. Its translation: CAISDKGRDTGELFF.

The chain combines TRBV28 with TRBJ2-6, with D uncertain. The CDR3 runs to 15 residues. Trimming took off 7 bases at V and 2 bases at J, with 12 bases between the two ends. Germline V gives CDR1 MDHEN, CDR2 SYDVKM. CDR3 nucleotide sequence: TGTGCCAGCATTTCGAGTGGGGCTGGGGCCAACGTCCTGACTTTC. Its protein product is CASISSGAGANVLTF.